Presented here are 30 T cell receptor beta chains from one specimen sequenced in a study of OX40 agonist ivuxolimab in advanced cancers. This table comes from immunoSEQ multiplex PCR, and its TCRdb copy is limited to in-frame clones, with some not included. Among about 58,000 clones listed, 79% were seen once. The input for sequencing was CD4+ or CD8+ T cells sorted from blood, taken in a trial of the OX40 agonist ivuxolimab. These receptors originate from an adult with an advanced solid tumor such as melanoma, head and neck, liver or kidney cancer.

The chain recombines TRBV7-3 with TRBJ2-5; possible D gene TRBD1, 5 bases. Germline CDR1 is SGHTA and CDR2 is FQGTGA. V lost 0 bases to trimming and J lost 0 bases, with 5 bases between them. The CDR3 length is 14 residues. CDR3 region: CASSLTRDQETQYF. The DNA for the CDR3 is TGTGCCAGCAGCTTAACCAGGGACCAAGAGACCCAGTACTTC. The full variable domain, its missing parts supplied by reference TRBV7-3 and TRBJ2-5, is GAGVSQTPSNKVTEKGKYVELRCDPISGHTALYWYRQSLGQGPEFLIYFQGTGAADDSGLPNDRFFAVRPEGSVSTLKIQRTERGDSAVYLCASSLTRDQETQYFGPGTRLLVL.

V is TRBV19 and J is TRBJ1-1; D ambiguous. CDR1 is LNHDA and CDR2 is SQIVND in the germline V gene (reference sequence). This CDR3 comprises 13 residues. V dropped 7 bases and J dropped 6 bases, with 15 bases sitting between them. Here the CDR3 DNA reads TGTGCCAGTAACCCTACCCGTTACGCTGAAGCTTTCTTT. Its protein product is CASNPTRYAEAFF. Complete variable domain (other parts from reference TRBV19 and TRBJ1-1): DGGITQSPKYLFRKEGQNVTLSCEQNLNHDAMYWYRQDPGQGLRLIYYSQIVNDFQKGDIAEGYSVSREKKESFPLTVTSAQKNPTAFYLCASNPTRYAEAFFGQGTRLTVV.

V and J are TRBV19 and TRBJ1-2, with D possibly matching TRBD1 (6 bases). Germline assignment: CDR1 LNHDA and CDR2 SQIVND (reference sequence). V was shortened by 5 bases and J by 2 bases, with 9 bases between the two germline ends. The CDR3 length is 13 residues. The CDR3 DNA reads TGTGCCAGTAGTTTGGACAGCAACTATGGCTACACCTTC. Amino acids: CASSLDSNYGYTF. The full variable domain, completed using reference TRBV19 and TRBJ1-2, is DGGITQSPKYLFRKEGQNVTLSCEQNLNHDAMYWYRQDPGQGLRLIYYSQIVNDFQKGDIAEGYSVSREKKESFPLTVTSAQKNPTAFYLCASSLDSNYGYTFGSGTRLTVV.

V is TRBV29-1 and J is TRBJ2-3; no clear D gene. With 0 bases removed from V and 3 bases from J, the gap between germline ends came to 10 bases. Germline loops: CDR1 SQVTM, CDR2 ANQGSEA. The CDR3 has 14 amino acids. The CDR3 bases are TGCAGCGTTGAAGAGCTACTGACGACAGATACGCAGTATTTT. It encodes CSVEELLTTDTQYF.

This chain's CDR3 is CSARTVQETQYF. CDR3 DNA sequence: TGCAGCGCCAGGACCGTTCAAGAGACCCAGTACTTC. The chain combines TRBV29-1 with TRBJ2-5, with D unclear. The V gene's germline CDR1 is SQVTM and CDR2 ANQGSEA. The CDR3 is 12 amino acids. The V and J ends lost 7 bases and 2 bases respectively, with 11 bases between them.

This clone was detected only a few times. This chain joins TRBV10-3 and TRBJ1-2, with D tentatively TRBD1 (5 bases). CDR1 and CDR2 from the germline V gene are ENHRY and SYGVKD. The V gene lost 0 bases and the J gene lost 6 bases, with 17 bases spanning the gap. This CDR3 region has 16 residues. CDR3 bases: TGTGCCATCAGTGAGTCACACTTCGAGACAGAAAATGGCTACACCTTC. It is translated as CAISESHFETENGYTF.

J is TRBJ1-5 and V is TRBV6-6; the D gene is possibly TRBD1 (5 bases). The germline CDR1 and CDR2 sequences are MNHNY and SVGAGI (reference sequence). The CDR3 consists of 15 residues. The V and J ends lost 7 bases and 2 bases respectively, with 15 bases between them. CDR3: CASTRPGRGNQPQHF. DNA of the CDR3: TGTGCCAGCACCCGCCCAGGGCGGGGCAATCAGCCCCAGCATTTT.

This clone has more than one count but fewer than ten. J is TRBJ1-2 and V is TRBV11-2; 9 bases are shared with TRBD1. CDR3 length: 14 residues. Germline trimming cut 5 bases from V and 8 bases from J; bases unmatched to any gene: 9. Germline lookup yields CDR1 SGHAT and CDR2 FQNNGV. The CDR3 reads CASSRGQGNSGYTF. CDR3 nucleotide sequence: TGTGCCAGCAGCCGCGGACAGGGGAACTCGGGCTACACCTTC.

The V call is TRBV30, the J call TRBJ2-2; TRBD1 agrees at 7 bases. With V trimmed by 1 base and J by 10 bases, 3 bases remained unmatched. The CDR3 is 12 amino acids. Germline values: CDR1 GTSNPN, CDR2 SVGIG (reference sequence). The CDR3 coding sequence is TGTGCCTGGAGTGCCACAGGGGCGGAGCTGTTTTTT. Its translation is CAWSATGAELFF.

The genes are TRBV19 and TRBJ2-5; TRBD1 aligns across 7 bases. Germline V gene lookup returns CDR1 LNHDA and CDR2 SQIVND (reference sequence). Unmatched junction bases numbered 13, after V lost 5 bases and J lost 4 bases. This CDR3 contains 16 residues. The CDR3 bases are TGTGCCAGTAGTCCTACCGGGACAGAGTGGTCAGAGACCCAGTACTTC. Translating gives CASSPTGTEWSETQYF.

This chain connects TRBV6-1 to TRBJ1-5; D might be TRBD1 (5 bases). V was pared by 7 bases and J by 7 bases, with 14 bases between. Germline CDR1 is MNHNS and CDR2 is SASEGT. The CDR3 extends over 13 amino acids. This chain's CDR3 is CASTWQGRQPQHF. The CDR3 coding sequence is TGTGCCAGCACTTGGCAGGGTCGGCAGCCCCAGCATTTT.

The gene calls are TRBV11-1 and TRBJ2-5; 7 bases are shared with TRBD1. The DNA end favors TRBJ2-7, so the J call may be wrong. The length of the CDR3 is 17 residues. The V gene's germline CDR1 is SGHAT and CDR2 FQDESV (reference sequence). CDR3 nucleotides: TGTGCCAGCAGCACCCCCTTCCGAGGGGGCTTGGTGTACGAGCAGTACTTC. This encodes CASSTPFRGGLVYEQYF.

V is TRBV30 and J is TRBJ2-6; D possibly corresponds to TRBD1 (5 bases). Trimming left V 6 bases short and J 0 bases short, with 15 bases between. Germline loops: CDR1 GTSNPN, CDR2 SVGIG (reference sequence). The CDR3 is made up of 16 amino acids. CDR3 in amino acids: CACTHPGNSGANVLTF. In DNA, the CDR3 is TGTGCCTGCACCCATCCAGGGAACTCTGGGGCCAACGTCCTGACTTTC.

The chain carries TRBV2 and TRBJ2-3, with 9 bases aligning to TRBD1. This CDR3 is 16 amino acids long. The germline V gene has CDR1 SNHLY and CDR2 FYNNEI. Trimming at V came to 4 bases and at J to 5 bases, leaving 10 bases not matched to a gene. The CDR3 reads CASSGFLGGQGDTQYF. Here the CDR3 DNA reads TGTGCCAGCAGTGGATTTTTGGGGGGACAGGGAGATACGCAGTATTTT.

The chain is built from TRBV28 and TRBJ2-7, with 9 bases matching TRBD1. The germline V gene encodes CDR1 MDHEN and CDR2 SYDVKM. There are 17 residues in the CDR3. V dropped 1 base and J dropped 3; count of bases not matched to a gene: 10. The CDR3 DNA reads as TGTGCCAGCAGTTTATTTGGTGGTGTGACAGGGGGCTACGAGCAGTACTTC. Translating gives CASSLFGGVTGGYEQYF.

V gene TRBV6-1 combines with J gene TRBJ1-4, with 10 bases aligning to TRBD1. Germline V CDR1 and CDR2: MNHNS, SASEGT. There are 13 residues in the CDR3. The V segment lost 8 bases and the J segment 7 bases; nucleotides outside the gene matches: 4. The CDR3 protein is CASQGTGAEKLFF. For the CDR3, the DNA is TGTGCCAGCCAGGGGACAGGGGCTGAAAAACTGTTTTTT.

The V call is TRBV4-1, the J call TRBJ2-2; D might be TRBD1 (5 bases). Trimming took off 1 base at V and 7 bases at J, with 16 bases between the two ends. There are 16 residues in the CDR3. Germline V gives CDR1 MGHRA, CDR2 YSYEKL. DNA of the CDR3: TGCGCCAGCAGCCAAGGGCAGGGCCCCCGGGTCGGGGAGCTGTTTTTT. Its translation: CASSQGQGPRVGELFF.

This clone was detected only once. The V gene is TRBV15, the J gene TRBJ2-3; D is undetermined. Germline CDR1 and CDR2: LNHNV and YYDKDF (reference sequence). V was shortened by 0 bases and J by 6 bases, with 10 bases between the two germline ends. The CDR3 covers 14 residues. The CDR3 coding sequence is TGTGCCACCAGCAGAGATCGGGCAGCGGATACGCAGTATTTT. This translates into CATSRDRAADTQYF.

The genes are TRBV19 and TRBJ2-7, with 7 positions matching TRBD1. The germline V gene encodes CDR1 LNHDA and CDR2 SQIVND (reference sequence). The CDR3 extends over 14 amino acids. The junction had 4 bases not matched to a gene; V was cut back by 5 bases and J by 0 bases. CDR3 DNA: TGTGCCAGTAGTCAGGGGGTTTCCTCCTACGAGCAGTACTTC. Its protein product is CASSQGVSSYEQYF.

This sequence joins TRBV6-1 and TRBJ2-3; maybe TRBD1 (5 bases). The CDR3 loop spans 12 amino acids. Germline V gene data show CDR1 as MNHNS and CDR2 as SASEGT. The germline V and J ends were trimmed by 6 bases and 7 bases, with 11 bases remaining between them. The CDR3, as DNA: TGTGCCAGCAGGATCAGGGAAAATACGCAGTATTTT. Amino acid sequence: CASRIRENTQYF.

The J gene is TRBJ1-1, the V gene TRBV10-2; D remains ambiguous. Germline V gene lookup returns CDR1 WSHSY and CDR2 SAAADI. This CDR3 contains 9 residues. The V gene lost 10 bases and the J gene lost 7 bases, with 7 bases spanning the gap. The CDR3 region is CATPIEAFF. The CDR3, as DNA: TGCGCCACGCCTATTGAAGCTTTCTTT.

The chain uses TRBV13 and TRBJ2-7; D unresolved. Germline CDR1 is PRHDT and CDR2 is FYEKMQ (reference sequence). The V end was cut by 5 bases, the J end by 2 bases, with 13 bases between. The CDR3 consists of 14 residues. Here the CDR3 DNA reads TGTGCCAGCAGCGGAACCGATGCTCCCTACGAGCAGTACTTC. It yields the protein CASSGTDAPYEQYF.

The chain recombines TRBV11-2 with TRBJ2-7; the match to TRBD1 covers 11 bases. The germline gives CDR1 SGHAT, CDR2 FQNNGV. The CDR3 contains 18 residues. V trimming: 2 bases; J trimming: 0 bases; junction bases outside the gene matches: 9. The CDR3 DNA reads as TGTGCCAGCAGCTTATTCCGCACCGGGACAGGGGGCTCCTACGAGCAGTACTTC. Amino acids: CASSLFRTGTGGSYEQYF.

This clone showed up just a few times. This sequence joins TRBV7-3 and TRBJ2-7; TRBD1 agrees at 12 bases. The germline CDR1 and CDR2 sequences are SGHTA and FQGTGA. The CDR3 covers 15 residues. V was clipped by 5 bases and J by 5 bases; unmatched bases: 7. The CDR3 sequence: CASSRTGTGGDEQYF. CDR3 bases: TGTGCCAGCAGCCGCACCGGGACAGGGGGCGACGAGCAGTACTTC.

V and J are TRBV6-6 and TRBJ2-7, with D possibly called TRBD1 or TRBD2 (6 bases each). Germline CDR1 reads MNHNY; CDR2 reads SVGAGI (reference sequence). V lost 2 bases, J lost 7 bases, and 15 bases lay in between. This CDR3 has 14 residues. The DNA for the CDR3 is TGTGCCAGCAGTTACCAAGTCCAAGGGGGGGAGCAGTACTTC. Amino acids: CASSYQVQGGEQYF.

The J gene is TRBJ2-5, the V gene TRBV5-4; D not certain. Germline assignment: CDR1 SGHNT and CDR2 YYREEE (reference sequence). The CDR3 spans 14 residues. V lost 0 bases and J 1 base, leaving 7 bases between the germline ends. The CDR3 sequence: CASSLVGLQETQYF. As DNA, the CDR3 is TGTGCCAGCAGCTTGGTCGGGCTCCAAGAGACCCAGTACTTC. Variable domain in full (rest from reference TRBV5-4 and TRBJ2-5): ETGVTQSPTHLIKTRGQQVTLRCSSQSGHNTVSWYQQALGQGPQFIFQYYREEENGRGNFPPRFSGLQFPNYSSELNVNALELDDSALYLCASSLVGLQETQYFGPGTRLLVL.

The chain uses TRBV30 and TRBJ2-5; D unresolved. Germline V gives CDR1 GTSNPN, CDR2 SVGIG (reference sequence). The CDR3 extends over 11 amino acids. V was pared by 0 bases and J by 5 bases, with 4 bases between. Written as DNA, the CDR3 is TGTGCCTGGAGTGTAGGGGAGACCCAGTACTTC. Translated: CAWSVGETQYF.

V gene TRBV18 combines with J gene TRBJ2-1; D not resolved. The V end lost 1 base, the J end lost 5 bases, and 18 bases lay between the germline ends. CDR3 length: 17 residues. Germline lookup yields CDR1 KGHSH and CDR2 LQKENI. The CDR3 DNA is TGTGCCAGCTCACCACGTTCGGTAGGGCAGCCAAACAATGAGCAGTTCTTC. It is translated as CASSPRSVGQPNNEQFF.

The chain carries TRBV7-9 and TRBJ2-2; D perhaps matches TRBD2 (5 bases). Germline assignment: CDR1 SEHNR and CDR2 FQNEAQ (reference sequence). This CDR3 comprises 14 residues. Trimming removed 0 bases at V and 6 bases at J, with 8 bases between. Here the CDR3 DNA reads TGTGCCAGCAGCTTAGCTGGAGCGGCCGGGGAGCTGTTTTTT. Protein product: CASSLAGAAGELFF.

The rearrangement links TRBV6-5 to TRBJ1-3; D unresolved. V was clipped by 6 bases and J by 1 base, with 7 bases between them. The CDR3 has 13 residues. From germline, CDR1 is MNHEY and CDR2 SVGAGI. Here the CDR3 DNA reads TGTGCCAGCAGCTCCTATTCTGGAAACACCATATATTTT. It is translated as CASSSYSGNTIYF.